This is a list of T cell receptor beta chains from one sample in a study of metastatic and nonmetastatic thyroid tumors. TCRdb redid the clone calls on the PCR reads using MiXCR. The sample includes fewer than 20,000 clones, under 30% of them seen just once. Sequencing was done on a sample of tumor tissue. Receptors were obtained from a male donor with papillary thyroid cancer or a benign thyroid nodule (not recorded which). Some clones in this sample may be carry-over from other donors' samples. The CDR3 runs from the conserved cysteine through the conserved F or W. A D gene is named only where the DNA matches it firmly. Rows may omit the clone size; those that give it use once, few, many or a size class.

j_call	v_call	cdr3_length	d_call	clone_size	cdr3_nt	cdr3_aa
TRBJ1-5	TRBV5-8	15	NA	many	TGTGCCAGCAGCCCCCGAAGGGGTGGCAATCAGCCCCAGCATTTT	CASSPRRGGNQPQHF
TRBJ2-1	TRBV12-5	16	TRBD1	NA	TGTGCTAGTGGTTTGGAAACAGGGGGCGGTACGAATGAGCAGTTCTTC	CASGLETGGGTNEQFF
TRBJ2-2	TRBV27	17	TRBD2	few	TGTGCCAGCAGTTTCCGCAGCGGGGGGGTGAACACCGGGGAGCTGTTTTTT	CASSFRSGGVNTGELFF
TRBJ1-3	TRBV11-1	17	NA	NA	TGTGCCAGCAGCTTAGTTGGTGGCCGGGGCTCTGGCAACACCATATATTTT	CASSLVGGRGSGNTIYF
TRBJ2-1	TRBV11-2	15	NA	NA	TGTGCCAGCAGCCGAACATCAGGGTTTTGGGATGAGCAGTTCTTC	CASSRTSGFWDEQFF
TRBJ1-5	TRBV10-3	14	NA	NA	TGTGCCACAAGGCGGGTGGGGGGCGATCAGCCCCAGCATTTT	CATRRVGGDQPQHF
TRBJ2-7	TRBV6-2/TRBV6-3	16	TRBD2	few	TGTGCCAGCAGGTTTAGCGGGGGGGGCCCCTCCTACGAGCAGTACTTC	CASRFSGGGPSYEQYF
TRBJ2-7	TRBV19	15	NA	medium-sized	TGTGCCAGTAGTATCGTCGGGGCCCCCTCCTACGAGCAGTACTTC	CASSIVGAPSYEQYF
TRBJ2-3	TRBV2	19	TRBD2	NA	TGTGCCAGCAGTGTTTTGGAGGGACTAGCGGGAGAACCGACAGATACGCAGTATTTT	CASSVLEGLAGEPTDTQYF
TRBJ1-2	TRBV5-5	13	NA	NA	TGTGCCAGCAGCTTGGCACATAACTATGGCTACACCTTC	CASSLAHNYGYTF
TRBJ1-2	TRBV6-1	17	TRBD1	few	TGTGCCAGCAGGGGATATATACAGGGGCCGTCCGACTATGGCTACACCTTC	CASRGYIQGPSDYGYTF
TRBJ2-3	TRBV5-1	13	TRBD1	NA	TGCGCCGTTGGACAGGGAGGTTCAGATACGCAGTATTTT	CAVGQGGSDTQYF
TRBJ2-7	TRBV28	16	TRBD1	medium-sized	TGTGCCAGCAGTCCCTTAGTGGTGGACAGGCTTGGAGAGCAGTACTTC	CASSPLVVDRLGEQYF
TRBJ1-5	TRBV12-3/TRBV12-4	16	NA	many	TGTGCCAGCAGTTTGGGGGCAGGGGTGTGGGGTCAGCCCCAGCATTTT	CASSLGAGVWGQPQHF
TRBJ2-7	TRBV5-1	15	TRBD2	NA	TGCGCCAGCAGCTCTAGCGGAGTGGGGTCCTACGATCAGTACTTC	CASSSSGVGSYDQYF
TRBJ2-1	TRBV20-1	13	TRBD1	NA	TGCAGTGCTAGCCTAGGGACAGTCAATGAGCAGTTCTTC	CSASLGTVNEQFF
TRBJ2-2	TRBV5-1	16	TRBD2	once	TGCGCCAGCAGCTTTGCGGGACTAGCGGGAGTCGGGGAGCTGTTTTTT	CASSFAGLAGVGELFF
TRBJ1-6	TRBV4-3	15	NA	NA	TGCGCCAGCAGCCAAAGGAACAGGCAGGAATCACCCCTCCACTTT	CASSQRNRQESPLHF
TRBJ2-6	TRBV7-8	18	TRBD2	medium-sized	TGTGCCAGCAGCTTATTGGGTATAGACTTAGCGGGAAAACACGTCCTGACTTTC	CASSLLGIDLAGKHVLTF
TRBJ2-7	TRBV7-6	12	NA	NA	TGTGCCAGCAGCTTAGATAACTACGAGCAGTACTTC	CASSLDNYEQYF
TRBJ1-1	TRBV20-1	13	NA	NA	TGCAGTGCAATAGACAGGCAGAACACTGAAGCTTTCTTT	CSAIDRQNTEAFF
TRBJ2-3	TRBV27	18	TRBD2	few	TGTGCCAGCATTTTAAGGTCCCATCCCGGGAGGGCCGCAGATACGCAGTATTTT	CASILRSHPGRAADTQYF
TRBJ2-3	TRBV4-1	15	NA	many	TGCGCCACTCGGTACCGGGGGGCAAGCACAGATACGCAGTATTTT	CATRYRGASTDTQYF
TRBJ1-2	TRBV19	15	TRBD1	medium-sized	TGTGCCAGTAGTATCGTGTTTGAGGGGGCCATTGGCTACACCTTC	CASSIVFEGAIGYTF
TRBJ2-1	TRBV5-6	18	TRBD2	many	TGTGCCAGCCGGCTTACGGGACTAGCGGGGGGAGCCTACAATGAGCAGTTCTTC	CASRLTGLAGGAYNEQFF
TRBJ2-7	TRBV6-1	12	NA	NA	TGTGCCAGCAGCACCCTGGAGGACGAGCAGTACTTC	CASSTLEDEQYF
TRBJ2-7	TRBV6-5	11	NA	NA	TGTGCCAGCAGTTACGCAGACGAGCAGTACTTC	CASSYADEQYF
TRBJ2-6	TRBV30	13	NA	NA	TGTGCCTGGACCCTAGCCGGGGCCAACGTCCTGACTTTC	CAWTLAGANVLTF
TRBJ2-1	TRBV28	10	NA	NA	TGTGCCAGCAGACACAATGAGCAGTTCTTC	CASRHNEQFF
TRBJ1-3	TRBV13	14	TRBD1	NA	TGTGCCAGCAGCTCCGACAGGGAAGGAAACACCATATATTTT	CASSSDREGNTIYF
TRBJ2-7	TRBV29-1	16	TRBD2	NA	TGCAGCGTTGTAGGGGTCAGGGAGGGACCTGTCTACGAGCAGTACTTC	CSVVGVREGPVYEQYF
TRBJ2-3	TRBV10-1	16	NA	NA	TGCGCCAGCAGTGAGTCTCCCAGGGAGATCCCAGATACGCAGTATTTT	CASSESPREIPDTQYF
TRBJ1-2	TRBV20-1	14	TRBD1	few	TGCAGTGCCGACTCATACAGGGGGCAAGATGGCTACACCTTC	CSADSYRGQDGYTF
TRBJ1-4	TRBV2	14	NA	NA	TGTGCCAGCAGCGGGCGGGGGGCTGGTGAAAAACTGTTTTTT	CASSGRGAGEKLFF
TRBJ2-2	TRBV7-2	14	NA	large	TGTGCCAGCAGCTTAGAAGGGAACACCGGGGAGCTGTTTTTT	CASSLEGNTGELFF
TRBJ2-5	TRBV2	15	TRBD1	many	TGTGCCAGCAGTGGGGACAGGGGCCCTCTTGAGACCCAGTACTTC	CASSGDRGPLETQYF
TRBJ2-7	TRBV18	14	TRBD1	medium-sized	TGTGCCAGCTCACCCCTGACAGGGAGTAACGAGCAGTACTTC	CASSPLTGSNEQYF
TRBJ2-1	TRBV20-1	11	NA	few	TGCAGTGCTAGAAGGGGTAATGAGCAGTTCTTC	CSARRGNEQFF
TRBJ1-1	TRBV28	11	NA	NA	TGTGCCAGCAGTCGGGCCGCTGAAGCTTTCTTT	CASSRAAEAFF
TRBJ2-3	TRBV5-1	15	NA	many	TGCGCCAGCAGCCCCGGGACTTTTAGCACAGATACGCAGTATTTT	CASSPGTFSTDTQYF
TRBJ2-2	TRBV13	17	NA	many	TGTGCCAGCAGCTTAGCTCTCGGCATCGCGAACACCGGGGAGCTGTTTTTT	CASSLALGIANTGELFF
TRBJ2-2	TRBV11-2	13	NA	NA	TGTGCCAGCAGCTTAACGAACACCGGGGAGCTGTTTTTT	CASSLTNTGELFF
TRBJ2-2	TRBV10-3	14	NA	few	TGTGCCATCAGTGAGTCTCGGGGCGCCGGGGAGCTGTTTTTT	CAISESRGAGELFF
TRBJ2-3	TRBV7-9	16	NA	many	TGTGCCAGCAGCAAGCCGGGGGACCCTCACACGGATACGCAGTATTTT	CASSKPGDPHTDTQYF
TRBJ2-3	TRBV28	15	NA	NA	TGTGCCAGCTTGGACGGGAGCGGTAGCACAGATACCCAGTATTTT	CASLDGSGSTDTQYF
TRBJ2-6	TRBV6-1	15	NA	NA	TGTGCCAGCAGTGACCGGGGATCTGGGGCCAACGTCCTGACTTTC	CASSDRGSGANVLTF
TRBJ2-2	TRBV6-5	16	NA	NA	TGTGCCAGCAGTCACCCCGGGGACGGGAACACCGAGGAGCTGTTTTTT	CASSHPGDGNTEELFF
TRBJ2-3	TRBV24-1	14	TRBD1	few	TGTGCCACCAGAGGACAGGGACGCACAGATACGCAGTATTTT	CATRGQGRTDTQYF
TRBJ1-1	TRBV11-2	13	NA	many	TGTGCCAGCAGCTTCGGGCCCAGGGCTGAAGCTTTCTTT	CASSFGPRAEAFF
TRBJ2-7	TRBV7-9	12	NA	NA	TGTGCCAGCAGCTTAGATACGTCCGAGCAGTACTTC	CASSLDTSEQYF
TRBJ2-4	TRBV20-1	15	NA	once	TGCAGTGCTCAAAACCCTCTCTCAGGGGGGGACATTCAGTACTTC	CSAQNPLSGGDIQYF
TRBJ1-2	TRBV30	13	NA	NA	TGTGCCTGGAGACCAGAATCTAACTATGGCTACACCTTC	CAWRPESNYGYTF
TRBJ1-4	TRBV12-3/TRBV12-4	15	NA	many	TGTGCCAGCAGTACCCTGGGGGAGCTTAATGAAAAACTGTTTTTT	CASSTLGELNEKLFF
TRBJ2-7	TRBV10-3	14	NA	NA	TGTGCCATCAGTGACCCAGACAGTCCCTACGAGCAGTACTTC	CAISDPDSPYEQYF
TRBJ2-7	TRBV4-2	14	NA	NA	TGTGCCAGCAGCCAAGTGAGCGGAACCTACGAGCAGTACTTC	CASSQVSGTYEQYF
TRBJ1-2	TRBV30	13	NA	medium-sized	TGTGCCTGGACCGCCCGTGGGAGTCGGGGCTACACCTTC	CAWTARGSRGYTF
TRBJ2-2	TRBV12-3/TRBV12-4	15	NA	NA	TGTGCCACAAACCGGAGGCGGGCGAACACCGGGGAGCTGTTTTTT	CATNRRRANTGELFF
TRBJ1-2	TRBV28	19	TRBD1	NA	TGTGCCAGCAGCCCGACTTATAGGGACAGGGATGGAGGGGGCTATGGCTACACCTTC	CASSPTYRDRDGGGYGYTF
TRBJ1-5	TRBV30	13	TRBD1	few	TGTGCCTGGGAGACAGGGGCAGGGCAGCCCCAGCATTTT	CAWETGAGQPQHF
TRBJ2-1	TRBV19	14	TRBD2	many	TGTGCCAGTAGTATAACTAGCGGGAGGGCCGCTGCGTTCTTC	CASSITSGRAAAFF